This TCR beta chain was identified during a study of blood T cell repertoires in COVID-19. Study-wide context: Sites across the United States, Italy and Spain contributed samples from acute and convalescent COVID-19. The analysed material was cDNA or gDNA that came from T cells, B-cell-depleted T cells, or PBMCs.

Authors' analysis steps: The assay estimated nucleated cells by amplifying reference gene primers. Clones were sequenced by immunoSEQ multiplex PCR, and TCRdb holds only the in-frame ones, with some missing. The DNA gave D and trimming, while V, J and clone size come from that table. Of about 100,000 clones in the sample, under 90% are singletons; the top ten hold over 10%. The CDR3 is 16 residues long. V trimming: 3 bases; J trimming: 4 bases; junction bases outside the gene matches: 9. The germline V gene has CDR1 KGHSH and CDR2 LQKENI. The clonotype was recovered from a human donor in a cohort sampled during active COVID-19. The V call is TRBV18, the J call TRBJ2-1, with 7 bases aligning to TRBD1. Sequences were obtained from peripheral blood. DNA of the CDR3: TGTGCCAGCTCACCTGAGCCGGGACAGCTTTACAATGAGCAGTTCTTC. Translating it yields CASSPEPGQLYNEQFF.